The 24 T cell receptor beta chains given below trace back to one sample, sequenced in a study of cytomegalovirus exposure and HLA in healthy donors. Measured with immunoSEQ multiplex PCR; TCRdb has only the in-frame clones, and not every one. This sample has about 140,000 clones; 70% to 85% occur once, and the top ten carry around 27%. The sequencing sample was made of PBMCs. These receptors were collected from a man aged 30 to 45 in good health and CMV-seropositive.

The chain joins TRBV7-3 to TRBJ1-1; D unresolved. Trimming left V 2 bases short and J 10 bases short, with 14 bases between. Germline lookup yields CDR1 SGHTA and CDR2 FQGTGA. The CDR3 sequence is 13 residues long. Here the CDR3 DNA reads TGTGCCAGCAGCTTACTGGAAGGCGGCAGAGCTTTCTTT. It is translated as CASSLLEGGRAFF.

This rearrangement joins TRBV10-2 to TRBJ2-1; 8 nucleotides align to TRBD1. CDR1 WSHSY and CDR2 SAAADI come from the germline V gene. V dropped 5 bases and J dropped 3; count of bases not matched to a gene: 6. The CDR3 length is 15 residues. The chain's CDR3 is CASSLTGADYNEQFF. The DNA for the CDR3 is TGCGCCAGCAGTTTGACAGGGGCGGACTACAATGAGCAGTTCTTC.

The chain links TRBV6-1 to TRBJ1-1; possibly TRBD1 for D (6 bases). Trimming pared 4 bases from V and 1 base from J, leaving 16 bases between. The CDR3 has 16 amino acids. CDR1 and CDR2 from the germline V gene are MNHNS and SASEGT. CDR3 coding DNA: TGTGCCAGCAGTGTCGTTAGGGGGGGATCGAACACTGAAGCTTTCTTT. It is translated as CASSVVRGGSNTEAFF.

V gene TRBV4-2 combines with J gene TRBJ1-2; D ambiguous. Between the trimmed V and J ends, which lost 0 bases and 8 bases, there was a span of 10 bases. The length of the CDR3 is 13 residues. CDR1 is LGHNA and CDR2 is YNFKEQ in the germline V gene. The CDR3 DNA reads TGTGCCAGCAGCCAAGATAGCGGGTCGGGCTACACCTTC. Amino acid sequence: CASSQDSGSGYTF.

The V gene is TRBV5-8, the J gene TRBJ2-5; D might be TRBD2 (7 bases). Between the trimmed V and J ends, which lost 1 base and 5 bases, there was a span of 12 bases. Germline loops: CDR1 SGHTS, CDR2 YDEGEE. The CDR3 has 14 residues. Here the CDR3 DNA reads TGTGCCAGCAGCTTGTCGGGGGGCTGGGAGACCCAGTACTTC. This gives the protein CASSLSGGWETQYF.

This clone was detected only a few times. The J gene is TRBJ2-7, the V gene TRBV30; D gene unclear. The CDR3 extends over 12 amino acids. In germline, CDR1 is GTSNPN, CDR2 SVGIG (reference sequence). With 0 bases removed from V and 4 bases from J, the gap between germline ends came to 7 bases. The CDR3 DNA reads TGTGCCTGGAGTGTTATGTTGTACGAGCAGTACTTC. Protein product: CAWSVMLYEQYF.

The V gene is TRBV7-2, the J gene TRBJ2-7, with 7 bases identical to TRBD2. V lost 5 bases to trimming and J lost 3 bases; unmatched junction nucleotides: 7. Germline CDR1 is SGHTA and CDR2 is FQGNSA. This CDR3 has 14 amino acids. This CDR3 is CASSLGRDYYEQYF. For the CDR3, the DNA is TGTGCCAGCAGCCTCGGCAGGGACTACTACGAGCAGTACTTC. Complete variable domain (other parts from reference TRBV7-2 and TRBJ2-7): GAGVSQSPSNKVTEKGKDVELRCDPISGHTALYWYRQSLGQGLEFLIYFQGNSAPDKSGLPSDRFSAERTGGSVSTLTIQRTQQEDSAVYLCASSLGRDYYEQYFGPGTRLTVT.

This chain joins TRBV6-1 and TRBJ1-1; the D gene is possibly TRBD1 (6 bases). The CDR3 is 15 residues long. Trimming stripped 4 bases from V and 0 bases from J, with 12 bases between. Germline lookup yields CDR1 MNHNS and CDR2 SASEGT. CDR3 DNA sequence: TGTGCCAGCAGTGTGGAAGGGGGGGTGAACACTGAAGCTTTCTTT. Amino acids: CASSVEGGVNTEAFF.

The chain combines TRBV5-1 with TRBJ1-1, with 10 bases that match TRBD1. The length of the CDR3 is 16 residues. In germline, CDR1 is SGHRS, CDR2 YFSETQ. V shed 1 base and J 1 base; nucleotides not matched to a gene: 4. CDR3 protein: CASSLRGDRGNTEAFF. CDR3 coding DNA: TGCGCCAGCAGCTTGAGGGGGGACAGGGGGAACACTGAAGCTTTCTTT.

A single count supports this clone. This chain connects TRBV5-5 to TRBJ1-1; 7 nucleotides agree with TRBD1. The CDR3 runs 14 residues. Germline V gene sequence: CDR1 SGHKS, CDR2 YYEKEE (reference sequence). Germline trimming cut 4 bases from V and 2 bases from J; bases unmatched to any gene: 5. CDR3 in DNA: TGTGCCAGCAGCCTAGGGACAGCCAACACTGAAGCTTTCTTT. It encodes CASSLGTANTEAFF.

The rearrangement uses TRBV27 and TRBJ1-5; D not resolved. The V end lost 5 bases, the J end lost 2 bases, and 13 bases lay between the germline ends. Per the germline V gene, CDR1 is MNHEY and CDR2 is SMNVEV (reference sequence). The CDR3 consists of 15 residues. The CDR3 is CASSPLRSGNQPQHF. CDR3 nucleotides: TGTGCCAGCAGTCCCCTGAGGAGTGGCAATCAGCCCCAGCATTTT.

The V and J genes are TRBV6-5 and TRBJ2-1, with 8 bases matching TRBD2. CDR1 and CDR2 (germline): MNHEY, SVGAGI. V dropped 8 bases and J dropped 8; count of bases not matched to a gene: 8. The CDR3 runs to 13 residues. CDR3 DNA sequence: TGTGCCAGCTCGCGGGCTAGCGGGTATGAGCAGTTCTTC. It translates to CASSRASGYEQFF.

The chain is built from TRBV5-4 and TRBJ1-2; D is uncertain. CDR1 and CDR2 (germline): SGHNT, YYREEE (reference sequence). V was trimmed by 6 bases and J by 2 bases, leaving 17 bases between them. CDR3 size: 15 residues. The CDR3 loop is CASTREGDPNYGYTF. Written as DNA, the CDR3 is TGTGCCAGCACAAGGGAGGGAGACCCCAACTATGGCTACACCTTC.

The chain couples TRBV5-5 to TRBJ1-1, with D unclear. Germline lookup yields CDR1 SGHKS and CDR2 YYEKEE (reference sequence). CDR3 size: 16 residues. V lost 3 bases, J lost 3 bases, and 18 bases lay in between. As DNA, the CDR3 is TGTGCCAGCAGCTCTATCCCTAGGCAAGTAGACACTGAAGCTTTCTTT. It yields the protein CASSSIPRQVDTEAFF.

As to this clone: At one of its ends the junction is not consistent with the germline gene, which may arise from a read error. V gene TRBV30 combines with J gene TRBJ1-5, with D unclear. Germline CDR1 is GTSNPN and CDR2 is SVGIG (reference sequence). The CDR3 extends over 13 amino acids. The DNA for the CDR3 is TGTGCCTGGACCAGTAGTAGCGATCAGCCCCAGCATTTT. This translates into CAWTSSSDQPQHF.

This clone was detected only once. The chain couples TRBV10-3 to TRBJ2-2; 9 nucleotides agree with TRBD1. Losses at the gene ends were 4 bases for V and 3 bases for J; bases not matched to a gene: 3. CDR1 is ENHRY and CDR2 is SYGVKD in the germline V gene. CDR3 length equals 15 residues. CDR3 sequence reads: CAISVDRGDTGELFF. The CDR3 DNA reads as TGTGCCATCAGTGTGGACAGGGGCGACACCGGGGAGCTGTTTTTT.

This clone occurred once. This rearrangement joins TRBV7-2 to TRBJ2-1; 13 nucleotides line up with TRBD2. Looked up from germline, CDR1 is SGHTA and CDR2 is FQGNSA. V lost 6 bases and J lost 2; bases outside the gene matches: 1. CDR3 length equals 15 residues. The CDR3 protein is CASRLAGGPYNEQFF. CDR3 sequence (DNA): TGTGCCAGCAGACTAGCGGGAGGGCCCTACAATGAGCAGTTCTTC.

V usage is TRBV21-1 and J usage is TRBJ2-7; TRBD1 is taken as the D call from the table, unchecked against the DNA. TRBV21-1 is given as a pseudogene. The CDR3 loop spans 15 amino acids. CDR3 in DNA: TGTGCCAGCAGAAGTCCGGGACAGGGTCCCCACGAGCAGTACTTC. Its translation is CASRSPGQGPHEQYF.

The rearrangement uses TRBV5-1 and TRBJ2-3; D is perhaps TRBD1 (6 bases). V shed 0 bases and J shed 1 base, with 9 bases lying between them. CDR1 is SGHRS and CDR2 is YFSETQ in the germline V gene. The CDR3 contains 15 residues. CDR3 protein: CASSLGQGRTDTQYF. CDR3 sequence (DNA): TGCGCCAGCAGCTTGGGTCAGGGGCGCACAGATACGCAGTATTTT. Complete variable domain (other parts from reference TRBV5-1 and TRBJ2-3): KAGVTQTPRYLIKTRGQQVTLSCSPISGHRSVSWYQQTPGQGLQFLFEYFSETQRNKGNFPGRFSGRQFSNSRSEMNVSTLELGDSALYLCASSLGQGRTDTQYFGPGTRLTVL.

The chain employs TRBV7-2 and TRBJ2-2, with D tentatively TRBD2 (6 bases). V gave up 1 base and J gave up 4 bases, with 19 bases separating them. Germline V gene lookup returns CDR1 SGHTA and CDR2 FQGNSA. The CDR3 totals 18 residues. CDR3 nucleotides: TGTGCCAGCAGCTTAGTTCTCGGGGGATTCGATTTCACCGGGGAGCTGTTTTTT. It specifies CASSLVLGGFDFTGELFF.

This clone was observed a handful of times. The V gene is TRBV2, the J gene TRBJ1-5; no clear D gene. The V gene lost 6 bases and the J gene lost 5 bases, with 14 bases spanning the gap. Germline assignment: CDR1 SNHLY and CDR2 FYNNEI. The CDR3 is 14 amino acids. In DNA, the CDR3 is TGTGCCAGCAGGGACTTCCGACTCGATCAGCCCCAGCATTTT. This encodes CASRDFRLDQPQHF.

The CDR3 here is CASSPRTGVNYGYTF. CDR3 nucleotides: TGTGCCAGCAGTCCCCGGACAGGGGTGAACTATGGCTACACCTTC. The V gene is TRBV27, the J gene TRBJ1-2, with 9 bases aligning to TRBD1. Germline V gene sequence: CDR1 MNHEY, CDR2 SMNVEV (reference sequence). V lost 5 bases, J lost 2 bases, and 6 bases stayed unmatched. CDR3 size: 15 residues.

The chain is built from TRBV18 and TRBJ1-1, with 9 bases lining up with TRBD1. The CDR3 has 15 amino acids. V lost 5 bases to trimming and J lost 4 bases; unmatched junction nucleotides: 8. The germline V gene encodes CDR1 KGHSH and CDR2 LQKENI. Here the CDR3 reads CASSDAGTGSTEAFF. The CDR3 DNA reads as TGTGCCAGCTCAGACGCCGGGACAGGGAGCACTGAAGCTTTCTTT.

This clone was recorded only once. The V and J genes are TRBV18 and TRBJ1-5, with 8 nucleotides matching TRBD1. The CDR3 contains 13 residues. Germline V gene lookup returns CDR1 KGHSH and CDR2 LQKENI. V lost 6 bases, J lost 5 bases, and 3 bases stayed unmatched. Here the CDR3 DNA reads TGTGCCAGCTCCCCGGACAGGGATCAGCCCCAGCATTTT. This encodes CASSPDRDQPQHF.